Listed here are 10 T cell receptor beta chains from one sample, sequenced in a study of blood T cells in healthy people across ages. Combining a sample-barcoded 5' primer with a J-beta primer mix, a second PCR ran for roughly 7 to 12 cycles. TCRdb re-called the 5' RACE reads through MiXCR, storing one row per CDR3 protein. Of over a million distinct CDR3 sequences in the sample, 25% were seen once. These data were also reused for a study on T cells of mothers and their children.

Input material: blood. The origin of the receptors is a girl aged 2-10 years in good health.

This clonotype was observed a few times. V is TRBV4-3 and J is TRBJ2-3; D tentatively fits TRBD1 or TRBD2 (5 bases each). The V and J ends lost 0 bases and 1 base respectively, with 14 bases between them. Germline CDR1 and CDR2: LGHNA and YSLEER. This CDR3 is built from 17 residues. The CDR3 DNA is TGCGCCAGCAGCCAAGACGTCGGGGCGATCGGCACAGATACGCAGTATTTT. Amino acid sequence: CASSQDVGAIGTDTQYF.

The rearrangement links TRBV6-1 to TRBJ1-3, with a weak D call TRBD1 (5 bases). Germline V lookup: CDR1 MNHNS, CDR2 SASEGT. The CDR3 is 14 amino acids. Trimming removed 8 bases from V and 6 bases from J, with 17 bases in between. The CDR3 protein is CASDYGARANTIYF. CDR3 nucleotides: TGTGCCAGCGATTACGGGGCCAGGGCAAACACCATATATTTT.

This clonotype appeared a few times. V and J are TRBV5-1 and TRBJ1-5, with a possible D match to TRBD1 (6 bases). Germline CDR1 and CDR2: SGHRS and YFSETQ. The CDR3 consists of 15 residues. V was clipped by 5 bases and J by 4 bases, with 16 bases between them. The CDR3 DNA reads TGCGCCAGCAGAAACGGCCCCGACAGGAATCAGCCCCAGCATTTT. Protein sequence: CASRNGPDRNQPQHF.

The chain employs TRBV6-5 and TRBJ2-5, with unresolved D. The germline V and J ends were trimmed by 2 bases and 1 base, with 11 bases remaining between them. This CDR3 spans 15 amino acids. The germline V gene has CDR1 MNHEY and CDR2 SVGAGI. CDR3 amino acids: CASSYGYRSQETQYF. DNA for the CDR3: TGTGCCAGCAGTTACGGTTATCGGAGCCAAGAGACCCAGTACTTC.

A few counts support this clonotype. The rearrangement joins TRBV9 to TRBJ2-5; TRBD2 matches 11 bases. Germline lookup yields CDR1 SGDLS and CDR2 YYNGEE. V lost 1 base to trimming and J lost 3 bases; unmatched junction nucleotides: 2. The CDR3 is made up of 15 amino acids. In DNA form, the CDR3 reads TGTGCCAGCAGCGTACTGGGACTAGCGGAAGAGACCCAGTACTTC. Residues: CASSVLGLAEETQYF.

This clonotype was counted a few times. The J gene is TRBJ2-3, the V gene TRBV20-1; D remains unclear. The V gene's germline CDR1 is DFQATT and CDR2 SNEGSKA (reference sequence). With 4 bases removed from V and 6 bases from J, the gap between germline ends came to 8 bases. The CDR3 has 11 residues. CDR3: CSATIGDTQYF. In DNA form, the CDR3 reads TGCAGTGCTACTATCGGGGATACGCAGTATTTT.

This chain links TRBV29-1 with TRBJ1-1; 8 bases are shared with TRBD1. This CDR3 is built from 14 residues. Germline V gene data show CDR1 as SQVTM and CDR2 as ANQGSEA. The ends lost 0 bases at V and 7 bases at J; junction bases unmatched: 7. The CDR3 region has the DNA TGCAGCGTTGAAGAGGCAGGGGGCAAGGTTGAAGCTTTCTTT. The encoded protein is CSVEEAGGKVEAFF.

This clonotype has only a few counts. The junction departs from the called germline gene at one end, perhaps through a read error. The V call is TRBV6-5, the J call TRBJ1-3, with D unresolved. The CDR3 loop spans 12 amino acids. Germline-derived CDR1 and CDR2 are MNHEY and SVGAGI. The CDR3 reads CASSNSGNTIYF. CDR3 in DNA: TGTGCCAGCAGTAACTCTGGAAACACCATATATTTT.

For the CDR3, the DNA is TGTGCCAGCAGCCAAAGTAGCGGTGAGACCCAGTACTTC. This codes for CASSQSSGETQYF. The chain is built from TRBV5-6 and TRBJ2-5; the D gene is possibly TRBD2 (6 bases). V was trimmed by 4 bases and J by 5 bases, leaving 12 bases between them. CDR1 is SGHDT and CDR2 is YYEEEE in the germline V gene. The CDR3 is made up of 13 amino acids.

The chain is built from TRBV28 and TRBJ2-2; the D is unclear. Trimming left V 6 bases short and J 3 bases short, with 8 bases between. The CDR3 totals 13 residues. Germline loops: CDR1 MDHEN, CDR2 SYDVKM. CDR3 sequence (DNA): TGTGCCAGCAGGGGCAGATACACCGGGGAGCTGTTTTTT. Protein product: CASRGRYTGELFF.